The 11 T cell receptor beta chains reported below all come from one sample, sequenced in a study of vaccination and CD4 T cells after COVID-19. Which antigens these TCRs recognize remains unknown. Cultured CD4+ T cells had their DNA profiled by the Oncomine TCR Beta short-read assay. One entry per CDR3 protein, called by TCRdb with MiXCR from the PCR reads. Of approximately 15,000 distinct CDR3 sequences detected, 60% to 70% appear once; the ten largest clones hold 6.2%. The treatment: roughly 11-day PBMC culture with coronavirus spike peptide pools or control peptides (ViraFEST assay). The sequenced sample was CD4+ T cells from blood, cultured in vitro. These receptors all come from a human donor who had recovered from COVID-19.

The chain combines TRBV27 with TRBJ1-1; tentative D call: TRBD1 (5 bases). The V end was cut by 8 bases, the J end by 3 bases, with 13 bases between. Germline CDR1 is MNHEY and CDR2 is SMNVEV (reference sequence). CDR3 length: 13 residues. This CDR3 is CASRSGGDTEAFF. CDR3 in DNA: TGTGCCAGCCGATCTGGGGGAGACACTGAAGCTTTCTTT.

The rearrangement joins TRBV29-1 to TRBJ1-1; TRBD1 matches at 8 bases. The CDR3 sequence is 14 residues long. The germline V gene has CDR1 SQVTM and CDR2 ANQGSEA. With V trimmed by 7 bases and J by 4 bases, 11 bases remained unmatched. This CDR3 reads CSAQSTGGGTEAFF. CDR3 in DNA: TGCAGCGCCCAATCCACAGGGGGAGGCACTGAAGCTTTCTTT.

V usage is TRBV20-1 and J usage is TRBJ1-1; 7 bases are shared with TRBD1. V lost 6 bases and J lost 3; bases outside the gene matches: 10. CDR1 is DFQATT, CDR2 SNEGSKA, per germline (reference sequence). CDR3 size: 14 residues. This CDR3 reads CSAQWDRGDTEAFF. The CDR3 DNA reads as TGCAGTGCGCAGTGGGACAGAGGGGACACTGAAGCTTTCTTT.

The chain couples TRBV24-1 to TRBJ2-5; the D is unclear. CDR1 and CDR2 (germline): KGHDR, SFDVKD. The CDR3 spans 12 residues. Trimming removed 3 bases at V and 5 bases at J, with 6 bases between. The CDR3 bases are TGTGCCACCAGTGATCGTGGGGAGACCCAGTACTTC. Amino acids: CATSDRGETQYF.

The V gene is TRBV5-1, the J gene TRBJ2-2; a possible D gene is TRBD1 (5 bases). Germline-derived CDR1 and CDR2 are SGHRS and YFSETQ. CDR3 length: 15 amino acids. V lost 1 base and J lost 4, with 11 bases in between. The CDR3 sequence is CASSLTQAGTGELFF. The CDR3 DNA reads TGCGCCAGCAGCTTGACACAGGCCGGCACCGGGGAGCTGTTTTTT.

The genes are TRBV19 and TRBJ2-5; the D call may be TRBD1 or TRBD2 (5 bases each). Germline loops: CDR1 LNHDA, CDR2 SQIVND (reference sequence). The V and J ends lost 0 bases and 0 bases respectively, with 14 bases between them. The CDR3 length is 17 residues. CDR3 sequence (DNA): TGTGCCAGTAGTATAGATAAGAGGGCAGGGTACCAAGAGACCCAGTACTTC. This gives the protein CASSIDKRAGYQETQYF.

This chain joins TRBV20-1 and TRBJ2-1; TRBD2 might be the D (5 bases). The CDR3 consists of 14 residues. Germline assignment: CDR1 DFQATT and CDR2 SNEGSKA (reference sequence). The germline V and J ends were trimmed by 0 bases and 8 bases, with 14 bases remaining between them. CDR3 amino acids: CSARDGTRLDEQFF. As DNA, the CDR3 is TGCAGTGCTAGAGACGGAACTAGACTCGATGAGCAGTTCTTC.

The chain has TRBV6-1 and TRBJ1-1; weak D call: TRBD1 (6 bases). Trimming stripped 9 bases from V and 5 bases from J, with 22 bases between. Germline V lookup: CDR1 MNHNS, CDR2 SASEGT. The CDR3 consists of 15 residues. The CDR3: CASNHGDGRGTEAFF. The CDR3 DNA reads as TGTGCCAGTAATCATGGGGACGGCAGGGGAACTGAAGCTTTCTTT.

The chain recombines TRBV19 with TRBJ1-5, with D possibly matching TRBD1 (6 bases). Trimming took off 6 bases at V and 0 bases at J, with 15 bases between the two ends. CDR1 is LNHDA, CDR2 SQIVND, per germline (reference sequence). The CDR3 contains 16 residues. This chain's CDR3 is CASRKDSDYSNQPQHF. The CDR3 DNA sequence: TGTGCCAGTAGAAAGGACAGCGATTATAGCAATCAGCCCCAGCATTTT.

The CDR3 reads CASSLFLPGDYGRVDQPQHF. The CDR3 nucleotides read TGTGCCAGCAGCTTATTCCTGCCAGGGGATTATGGGCGGGTGGATCAGCCCCAGCATTTT. V gene TRBV7-2 combines with J gene TRBJ1-5; weak D call: TRBD1 (6 bases). This CDR3 is 20 amino acids long. Deletions cut 2 bases from V and 5 bases from J, with 28 bases between. Germline V gives CDR1 SGHTA, CDR2 FQGNSA.

The chain is built from TRBV20-1 and TRBJ2-6, with 9 bases aligning to TRBD2. The V gene end was trimmed by 0 bases and the J gene end by 2 bases; junction bases not matched to a gene: 11. This CDR3 spans 19 amino acids. Germline V gene lookup returns CDR1 DFQATT and CDR2 SNEGSKA (reference sequence). CDR3: CSARDAVGGGATGANVLTF. CDR3 bases: TGCAGTGCTAGAGATGCCGTCGGCGGGGGGGCTACTGGGGCCAACGTCCTGACTTTC.